Listed below are T cell receptor beta chains from one sample, sequenced in a study of CXCR3-negative and CXCR3-positive naive CD8 T cells. One entry per CDR3 protein, without DNA, is what TCRdb gives after re-calling the 5' RACE reads. This sample lists approximately 100,000 distinct CDR3 sequences; its ten largest clones have over 1.5%. The sample consisted of naive CXCR3- CD8+ T cells from blood. The receptor set was obtained from a human donor in good health. Some clones in this sample may be carry-over from other donors' samples. Both conserved end residues are part of each CDR3.

j_gene	v_gene	CDR3aa
TRBJ1-1	TRBV6-1	CASSEAGTGVAKAFF
TRBJ1-1	TRBV9	CASSPTVKTEAFF
TRBJ2-7	TRBV7-9	CASSPAADYEQYF
TRBJ2-7	TRBV29-1	CSVGGEGYEQYF
TRBJ2-3	TRBV5-1	CASSGDRYTQYF
TRBJ2-7	TRBV4-2	CASSQDLGGRYSYEQYF
TRBJ1-2	TRBV20-1	CSATWPGDYGYTF
TRBJ1-1	TRBV15	CATSRDLGGMNTEAFF
TRBJ2-5	TRBV3-1	CASSQVGEEETQYF
TRBJ2-1	TRBV6-2/TRBV6-3	CASSYPGEQFF
TRBJ2-7	TRBV6-2/TRBV6-3	CATGPGGAEQYF
TRBJ2-1	TRBV29-1	CSVIWSHEQFF
TRBJ2-1	TRBV20-1	CSAYISLLAGGRYNEQFF
TRBJ2-7	TRBV4-1	CASSQDLSYEQYF
TRBJ2-1	TRBV4-1	CASSQDRGGGANDEQFF
TRBJ1-6	TRBV28	CASSLGTGNISPLHF
TRBJ2-7	TRBV4-3	CASSHGQGTYEQYF
TRBJ1-2	TRBV29-1	CSVPKQGAWDGYTF
TRBJ2-7	TRBV7-9	CASSSVGPDEQYF
TRBJ1-5	TRBV6-6	CASSYSDRVEQPQHF
TRBJ2-5	TRBV4-3	CASSQEMAVRGETQYF
TRBJ2-7	TRBV6-5	CASSYRSAKYEQYF
TRBJ2-3	TRBV20-1	CSASGLAGGYDTQYF
TRBJ2-7	TRBV3-1	CASSQWGPTYEQYF
TRBJ1-5	TRBV6-5	CASRTGPSNQPQHF
TRBJ2-2	TRBV7-6	CASSAANTGELFF
TRBJ1-1	TRBV29-1	CSVEDQYMAGIPNTEAFF
TRBJ2-7	TRBV7-9	CASSLSTGALKGEQYF
TRBJ2-7	TRBV7-9	CASSLRTYEQYF
TRBJ2-5	TRBV7-9	CASSSSVQETQYF
TRBJ1-1	TRBV2	CASRMTVEAFF
TRBJ2-1	TRBV4-2	CASSQEPGGPSYNEQFF
TRBJ2-5	TRBV7-2	CASSLELPGHWRETQYF
TRBJ2-3	TRBV14	CASSQRLAGTDTQYF
TRBJ2-1	TRBV7-2	CASSLGGTSGSSVYNEQFF
TRBJ2-1	TRBV4-3	CASSHLGNEQFF
TRBJ2-1	TRBV20-1	CSARDLTGHPNEQFF
TRBJ2-2	TRBV7-9	CASRQGPGELFF
TRBJ1-1	TRBV27	CASSSRQGSMNTEAFF
TRBJ2-7	TRBV7-9	CASSLARGLAVYEQYF
TRBJ2-1	TRBV13	CASSTDQHNEQFF
TRBJ2-7	TRBV29-1	CSVGGDWVYEQYF
TRBJ2-2	TRBV20-1	CSARSGGADTGELFF
TRBJ2-1	TRBV29-1	CSIPPQGQGASEQFF
TRBJ2-7	TRBV2	CASSEVVTGSYEQYF